This T cell receptor (beta chain) was observed in a study of blood T cell repertoires in COVID-19. The overall study: Specimens from acute and convalescent COVID-19 originated in the United States, Italy and Spain.

Method: immunoSEQ multiplex PCR; TCRdb's copy keeps in-frame clones and lacks some. The sample holds about 470,000 clones; 75% to 90% are singletons and the top ten take about 0.7%. Recovered status applied to Cohort 3 donors who had two consecutive negative PCRs. It also applied to those with clearance or with symptom resolution. Trimming took off 8 bases at V and 3 bases at J, with 11 bases between the two ends. This CDR3 contains 13 residues. Germline CDR1 reads MNHEY; CDR2 reads SVGAGI. This TCR was recovered from a woman under 30 who had recovered from COVID-19. V is TRBV6-5 and J is TRBJ2-1; D possibly corresponds to TRBD1 (5 bases). Input material: PBMCs or T cells enriched from blood (not recorded which). As DNA, the CDR3 is TGTGCCAGCGAGCAACAGGTCTACAATGAGCAGTTCTTC. Residues: CASEQQVYNEQFF.